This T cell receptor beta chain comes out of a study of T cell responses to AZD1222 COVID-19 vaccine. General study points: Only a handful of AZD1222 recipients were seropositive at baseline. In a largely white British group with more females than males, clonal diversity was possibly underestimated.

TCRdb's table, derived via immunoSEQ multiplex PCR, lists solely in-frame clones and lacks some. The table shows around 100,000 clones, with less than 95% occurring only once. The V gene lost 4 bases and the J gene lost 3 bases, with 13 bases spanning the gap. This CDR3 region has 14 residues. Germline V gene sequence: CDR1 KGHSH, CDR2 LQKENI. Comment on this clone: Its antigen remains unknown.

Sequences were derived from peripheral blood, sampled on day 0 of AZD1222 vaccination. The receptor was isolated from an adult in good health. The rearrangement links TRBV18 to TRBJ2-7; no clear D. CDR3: CASSLLGSLYEQYF. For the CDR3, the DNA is TGTGCCAGCTCACTTCTGGGGTCCCTCTACGAGCAGTACTTC.